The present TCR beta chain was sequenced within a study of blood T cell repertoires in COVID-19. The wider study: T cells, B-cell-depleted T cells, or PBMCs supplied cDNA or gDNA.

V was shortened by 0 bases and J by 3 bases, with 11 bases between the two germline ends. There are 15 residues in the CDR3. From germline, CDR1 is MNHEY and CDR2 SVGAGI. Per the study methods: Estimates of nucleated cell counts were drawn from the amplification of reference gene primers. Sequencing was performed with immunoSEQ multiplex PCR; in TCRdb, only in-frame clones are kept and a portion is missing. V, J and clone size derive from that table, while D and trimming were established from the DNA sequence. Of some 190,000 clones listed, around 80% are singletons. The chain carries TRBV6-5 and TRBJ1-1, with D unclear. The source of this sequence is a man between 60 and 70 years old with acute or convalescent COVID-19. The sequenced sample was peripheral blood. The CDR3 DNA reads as TGTGCCAGCAGTTACTCCTGGGCCCTGCACACTGAAGCTTTCTTT. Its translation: CASSYSWALHTEAFF.